Following are 16 T cell receptor beta chains from one sample sequenced in a study of radiotherapy plus CTLA-4 blockade in lung cancer. Method: immunoSEQ multiplex PCR; TCRdb's copy keeps in-frame clones and lacks some. Of tens of thousands of clones listed, 75% to 90% are singletons. The specimen comprised peripheral blood, sampled from a patient treated with radiotherapy plus ipilimumab. These TCRs come from a human donor with non-small cell lung cancer who had stable disease on radiotherapy plus ipilimumab.

This clone appeared a single time. The rearrangement links TRBV6-6 to TRBJ2-2, with TRBD1 matching over 7 bases. Germline CDR1 reads MNHNY; CDR2 reads SVGAGI (reference sequence). V gave up 6 bases and J gave up 3 bases; unmatched junction bases: 7. The CDR3 contains 15 residues. The CDR3 is CASSRTGVDTGELFF. CDR3 nucleotide sequence: TGTGCCAGCAGCCGTACAGGGGTCGACACCGGGGAGCTGTTTTTT.

V gene TRBV18 combines with J gene TRBJ1-5, with D perhaps TRBD1 (6 bases). CDR3 size: 14 residues. V dropped 2 bases and J dropped 5 bases, with 10 bases sitting between them. Per the germline V gene, CDR1 is KGHSH and CDR2 is LQKENI. CDR3: CASSPGGQYQPQHF. The CDR3 nucleotides are TGTGCCAGCTCACCAGGGGGCCAATATCAGCCCCAGCATTTT.

In its sample, this clone was seen once. The V call is TRBV6-1, the J call TRBJ2-7; D is uncertain. V was cut by 6 bases and J by 0 bases, with 12 bases left in between. Germline CDR1 is MNHNS and CDR2 is SASEGT. This CDR3 has 14 amino acids. The DNA for the CDR3 is TGTGCCAGCAGACCCCAGATCGTCTCCTACGAGCAGTACTTC. Translated, it gives CASRPQIVSYEQYF.

This chain connects TRBV7-9 to TRBJ1-2, with TRBD1 identical over 9 bases. CDR1 is SEHNR and CDR2 is FQNEAQ in the germline V gene (reference sequence). The CDR3 consists of 15 residues. V lost 1 base and J lost 5; bases outside the gene matches: 5. CDR3: CASSLGGQGPYGYTF. The CDR3 nucleotides read TGTGCCAGCAGCTTAGGGGGACAGGGACCGTATGGCTACACCTTC.

The V call is TRBV5-1, the J call TRBJ1-2; D ambiguous. V was pared by 4 bases and J by 8 bases, with 24 bases between. CDR1 is SGHRS and CDR2 is YFSETQ in the germline V gene. The CDR3 runs to 16 residues. CDR3 coding DNA: TGCGCCAGCAGCCCTAGATACGACGGAGGACGAACAGGCTACACCTTC. This gives the protein CASSPRYDGGRTGYTF.

The chain links TRBV6-5 to TRBJ2-1; TRBD2 agrees at 10 bases. V lost 3 bases and J lost 5; bases outside the gene matches: 4. Germline loops: CDR1 MNHEY, CDR2 SVGAGI. The CDR3 totals 15 residues. The CDR3 is CASSYPTSGNNEQFF. For the CDR3, the DNA is TGTGCCAGCAGTTATCCAACTAGCGGGAACAATGAGCAGTTCTTC.

This clone was seen a handful of times. The chain joins TRBV4-1 to TRBJ2-7, with TRBD2 matching over 12 bases. This CDR3 comprises 16 residues. Germline V gene data show CDR1 as MGHRA and CDR2 as YSYEKL. Germline trimming cut 0 bases from V and 2 bases from J; bases unmatched to any gene: 2. CDR3 protein: CASSQESSGRAYEQYF. CDR3 DNA sequence: TGCGCCAGCAGCCAAGAGTCTAGCGGGAGGGCCTACGAGCAGTACTTC.

The sample holds a few counts of this clone. This chain connects TRBV27 to TRBJ2-7; 9 bases are shared with TRBD1. Germline V lookup: CDR1 MNHEY, CDR2 SMNVEV (reference sequence). The CDR3 is 15 amino acids. Losses at the gene ends were 5 bases for V and 9 bases for J; bases not matched to a gene: 14. For the CDR3, the DNA is TGTGCCAGCAGTCCCCAGGGACAGGGCCCGGGTGGGCAGTACTTC. Its protein product is CASSPQGQGPGGQYF.

This sequence joins TRBV4-1 and TRBJ2-1, with D possibly being TRBD1 (6 bases). CDR1 is MGHRA, CDR2 YSYEKL, per germline. The CDR3 consists of 16 residues. V shed 0 bases and J shed 6 bases, with 15 bases lying between them. For the CDR3, the DNA is TGCGCCAGCAGCCAAGATGCGGTTGCAGGGGCCAATGAGCAGTTCTTC. Its protein product is CASSQDAVAGANEQFF.

This chain links TRBV9 with TRBJ2-1; D gene ambiguous. Germline lookup yields CDR1 SGDLS and CDR2 YYNGEE. Trimming removed 4 bases from V and 9 bases from J, with 11 bases in between. This CDR3 has 12 amino acids. CDR3 loop: CASSPGITEQFF. In nucleotides, the CDR3 is TGTGCCAGCAGCCCCGGTATAACTGAGCAGTTCTTC.

This clone was detected a few times. The rearrangement uses TRBV2 and TRBJ2-1; tentative D call: TRBD2 (5 bases). The CDR3 contains 12 residues. The ends were cut back, 8 bases at V and 6 bases at J, with 11 bases in the middle. CDR1 and CDR2 from the germline V gene are SNHLY and FYNNEI. The CDR3 sequence: CASAGLLNEQFF. The CDR3 DNA reads TGTGCCAGCGCTGGACTCCTCAATGAGCAGTTCTTC.

The V and J genes are TRBV4-3 and TRBJ2-3; 11 bases match TRBD2. The ends lost 4 bases at V and 4 bases at J; junction bases unmatched: 10. The CDR3 runs 17 residues. Germline V CDR1 and CDR2: LGHNA, YSLEER. The CDR3: CASSLEFVAGGPDTQYF. CDR3 DNA sequence: TGCGCCAGCAGCCTCGAGTTTGTAGCGGGAGGGCCAGATACGCAGTATTTT.

The chain couples TRBV28 to TRBJ2-1; 14 bases map to TRBD2. V shed 6 bases and J 4 bases; nucleotides not matched to a gene: 8. In germline, CDR1 is MDHEN, CDR2 SYDVKM. The CDR3 is 17 residues long. CDR3 DNA: TGTGCCAGCAGAATAGCAGGGACTAGCGGGGGTTACAATGAGCAGTTCTTC. It translates to CASRIAGTSGGYNEQFF.

The V gene is TRBV7-3, the J gene TRBJ2-2; a weak D match, TRBD2 (6 bases). This CDR3 spans 14 amino acids. CDR1 and CDR2 from the germline V gene are SGHTA and FQGTGA. Trimming stripped 8 bases from V and 0 bases from J, with 10 bases between. CDR3 residues: CASAREPNTGELFF. CDR3 sequence (DNA): TGTGCCAGCGCACGGGAGCCGAACACCGGGGAGCTGTTTTTT.

The chain recombines TRBV10-3 with TRBJ1-2; TRBD1 aligns across 12 bases. Germline CDR1 and CDR2: ENHRY and SYGVKD. This CDR3 comprises 15 residues. Trimming took 0 bases from V and 6 from J; bases not matched to a gene: 2. This CDR3 is CAISESGQGADGYTF. The CDR3 DNA reads as TGTGCCATCAGTGAGTCGGGACAGGGGGCAGATGGCTACACCTTC.

The CDR3 DNA reads as TGTGCCAGCAGCCAGCAAACGGGACAGGTTGATTCACCCCTCCACTTT. As protein: CASSQQTGQVDSPLHF. J is TRBJ1-6 and V is TRBV4-2, with 8 bases lining up with TRBD1. Germline CDR1 and CDR2: LGHNA and YNFKEQ. The ends lost 3 bases at V and 8 bases at J; junction bases unmatched: 9. This CDR3 comprises 16 residues.